Listed here are 15 T cell receptor beta chains from one sample, sequenced in a study of tumor and adjacent non-tumor tissue in lung cancer. TCRbeta libraries were built with three rounds of nested PCR, modified from ARM-PCR. TCRdb processed the multiplex PCR reads anew with MiXCR; each CDR3 protein has one entry. This repertoire shows 85,000 or so distinct CDR3 sequences, 75% to 85% found once; its top ten account for 20% to 25%. This sample's RNA came from whole unsorted tissue. This non-tumor lung sample came from over 3 cm beyond the tumor edge. Source material: distant non-tumor lung tissue. These receptors were obtained from a woman in her forties or fifties with non-small cell lung cancer.

In its sample, this clonotype is medium-sized. The chain carries TRBV29-1 and TRBJ1-1; TRBD1 is a possible D gene (5 bases). The CDR3 runs to 13 residues. The V end lost 7 bases, the J end lost 8 bases, and 20 bases lay between the germline ends. The germline V gene encodes CDR1 SQVTM and CDR2 ANQGSEA. CDR3: CSAHIPTGAEAFF. CDR3 DNA sequence: TGCAGCGCCCACATCCCCACAGGAGCCGAAGCTTTCTTT. The full variable domain, completed using reference TRBV29-1 and TRBJ1-1, is SAVISQKPSRDICQRGTSLTIQCQVDSQVTMMFWYRQQPGQSLTLIATANQGSEATYESGFVIDKFPISRPNLTFSTLTVSNMSPEDSSIYLCSAHIPTGAEAFFGQGTRLTVV.

Details on this clonotype: It may be a read error: a sequence one base away is much more abundant. The rearrangement joins TRBV20-1 to TRBJ2-7, with no clear D. Looked up from germline, CDR1 is DFQATT and CDR2 is SNEGSKA (reference sequence). The CDR3 length is 15 residues. The CDR3 reads CCARDSSSSVYEQYF. In nucleotides, the CDR3 is TGCTGTGCTAGAGATAGTTCCAGCTCTGTTTACGAGCAGTACTTC.

This clonotype was found once. At one end the junction does not follow the germline gene, possibly because of a read error. This rearrangement joins TRBV29-1 to TRBJ1-3; tentatively, D is TRBD1 (5 bases). In germline, CDR1 is SQVTM, CDR2 ANQGSEA. The CDR3 has 14 amino acids. The CDR3 sequence is CIVTGGANGNTIYF. CDR3 DNA sequence: TGTATCGTCACCGGTGGGGCGAACGGAAACACCATATATTTT.

This chain links TRBV29-1 with TRBJ2-7; 10 bases are shared with TRBD1. The CDR3 totals 14 residues. V gave up 6 bases and J gave up 7 bases; unmatched junction bases: 12. Germline loops: CDR1 SQVTM, CDR2 ANQGSEA. The CDR3 reads CSVLKTGGGYEQYF. CDR3 nucleotides: TGCAGCGTGCTCAAGACAGGGGGCGGGTATGAGCAGTACTTC.

On this clonotype: A much larger clone lies one base from this, so it may be a read error. The rearrangement joins TRBV28 to TRBJ2-5; 8 positions match TRBD1. Looked up from germline, CDR1 is MDHEN and CDR2 is SYDVKM. The CDR3 contains 14 residues. The CDR3 reads CASILDQGAKTQYF. The CDR3 DNA follows: TGTGCCAGCATTTTAGACCAGGGGGCAAAGACCCAGTACTTC. Combining the CDR3 with reference TRBV28 and TRBJ2-5 gives the whole variable domain DVKVTQSSRYLVKRTGEKVFLECVQDMDHENMFWYRQDPGLGLRLIYFSYDVKMKEKGDIPEGYSVSREKKERFSLILESASTNQTSMYLCASILDQGAKTQYFGPGTRLLVL.

The chain links TRBV30 to TRBJ2-7, with D perhaps given as TRBD1 or TRBD2 (7 bases each). The V gene's germline CDR1 is GTSNPN and CDR2 SVGIG (reference sequence). This CDR3 is 15 amino acids long. CDR3 region: CVLSVRGDRHYEQYF. DNA of the CDR3: TGTGTCTTGAGTGTACGGGGGGACAGACACTACGAGCAGTACTTC.

Turning to this clonotype: In this CDR3 the conserved last residue, phenylalanine or tryptophan, is missing, so a read error is likely. The genes are TRBV6-2 or TRBV6-3 and TRBJ2-7; D gene unclear. The V end was cut by 7 bases, the J end by 3 bases, with 13 bases between. This CDR3 is 13 amino acids long. Germline V gene lookup returns CDR1 MNHEY and CDR2 SVGEGT. CDR3 region: CASTYGSYYEQYS. CDR3 DNA sequence: TGTGCCAGCACCTATGGGTCTTACTACGAGCAGTACTCC.

Points on this clonotype: The junction differs from germline at one of its ends, possibly a read error. The rearrangement links TRBV29-1 to TRBJ2-5; D may be TRBD1 (6 bases). The CDR3 spans 12 residues. Germline assignment: CDR1 SQVTM and CDR2 ANQGSEA. This chain's CDR3 is CSVVNREETQYF. Written as DNA, the CDR3 is TGCAGCGTTGTGAACAGGGAAGAGACCCAGTATTTC.

This clonotype appeared a single time. One end of the junction fails to match germline, which may point to a read error. The chain recombines TRBV5-1 with TRBJ2-2; D possibly corresponds to TRBD1 (5 bases). The CDR3 contains 14 residues. Germline CDR1 is SGHRS and CDR2 is YFSETQ. Here the CDR3 reads CTSSLRQTSGELFF. DNA of the CDR3: TGCACCAGCAGTCTCAGACAGACCTCCGGGGAGCTGTTTTTT.

A word on this clonotype: The junction differs from germline at one of its ends, possibly a read error. The chain is built from TRBV10-2 and TRBJ2-1; TRBD2 aligns across 10 bases. This CDR3 spans 15 amino acids. CDR1 is WSHSY and CDR2 is SAAADI in the germline V gene. The CDR3 is CASSKSTSGMNEQLF. As DNA, the CDR3 is TGCGCCAGCAGTAAGTCTACTAGCGGGATGAATGAGCAGTTATTC.

This chain joins TRBV29-1 and TRBJ2-3; D unclear. The ends were cut back, 6 bases at V and 2 bases at J, with 15 bases in the middle. The CDR3 length is 14 residues. CDR1 is SQVTM, CDR2 ANQGSEA, per germline. DNA of the CDR3: TGCAGCGTCTATCCGGAACAGCACACAGATACGCAGTATTTT. Its protein is CSVYPEQHTDTQYF.

This clonotype turned up a few times. The gene calls are TRBV28 and TRBJ2-7; 7 bases are a match to TRBD1. The trim removed 3 bases at V and 4 bases at J, leaving 9 bases unmatched. Germline V CDR1 and CDR2: MDHEN, SYDVKM. The CDR3 is 15 residues long. DNA for the CDR3: TGTGCCAGCAGTTTGTCGGACAGGAAACCTTACGAGCAGTACTTC. This gives the protein CASSLSDRKPYEQYF.

About this clonotype: Sequence at one end of the junction differs from germline and may be a read error. The chain uses TRBV6-5 and TRBJ2-7, with a tentative D call TRBD1 (6 bases). The CDR3 is 13 residues long. Germline CDR1 is MNHEY and CDR2 is SVGAGI. The CDR3, as DNA: TGTGCCAGCTGTCAATCAGGGGTCTACGAGCAGTATTTC. Its protein is CASCQSGVYEQYF.

V gene TRBV20-1 combines with J gene TRBJ2-5; D possibly corresponds to TRBD1 (5 bases). Germline CDR1 and CDR2: DFQATT and SNEGSKA (reference sequence). This CDR3 comprises 13 residues. The DNA of the CDR3 is TGCAGAGCCCGTCGACAGTCACAAGAGACCCAGTACTTC. Its translation is CRARRQSQETQYF.

A word on this clonotype: This likely comes from a read error, as the CDR3 has no conserved phenylalanine or tryptophan at its end. The rearrangement uses TRBV11-2 and TRBJ2-7; TRBD1 agrees at 7 bases. V lost 9 bases, J lost 3 bases, and 11 bases stayed unmatched. This CDR3 has 14 residues. In germline, CDR1 is SGHAT, CDR2 FQNNGV. The CDR3 spells CASNLVRDSYEQYS. CDR3 in DNA: TGTGCCAGTAACTTAGTTAGGGACAGCTACGAGCAGTACTCC.